This T cell receptor (beta chain) originates from a study of shared clonotypes between healthy human individuals. Turning to the study itself: With ages of 18 to 49, the donors were a couple of women and a few men.

For this clone: At one boundary the junction diverges from the germline segment, which might be a read error. Additional DNA sequences in this sample encode the identical CDR3.

Only in-frame clones appear in the TCRdb table, and some are missing; sequencing was by immunoSEQ multiplex PCR. This repertoire shows over a million clones, more than 95% found once; its top ten account for over 1%. The germline V gene encodes CDR1 KGHSH and CDR2 LQKENI. The CDR3 has 15 amino acids. Sequencing used naive CD4+ T cells sorted from blood. This sample's subset: CD45RA+ positively selected. J is TRBJ2-5 and V is TRBV18, with TRBD1 matching over 7 bases. This clonotype was obtained from a young man in good health. This chain's CDR3 is CASSPRTGAAETQYF. The DNA of the CDR3 is TGTGCCAGCTCGCCACGAACAGGGGCGGCGGAGACCCAGTACTTC. The full variable domain, completed using reference TRBV18 and TRBJ2-5, is NAGVMQNPRHLVRRRGQEARLRCSPMKGHSHVYWYRQLPEEGLKFMVYLQKENIIDESGMPKERFSAEFPKEGPSILRIQQVVRGDSAAYFCASSPRTGAAETQYFGPGTRLLVL.